The T cell receptor beta chain under discussion was sequenced for a study of blood T cell repertoires in COVID-19. Study in general: COVID-19 samples, acute and convalescent, were from the United States, Italy and Spain. PBMCs, B-cell-depleted T cells, or T cells provided the cDNA or gDNA that made up the material.

As for this clone: Additional DNA sequences in this sample encode the identical CDR3.

The CDR3 length is 13 residues. From germline, CDR1 is SQVTM and CDR2 ANQGSEA. With 3 bases removed from V and 0 bases from J, the gap between germline ends came to 9 bases. The assay was immunoSEQ multiplex PCR, and TCRdb's table has in-frame clones only and misses some. The data contain roughly 260,000 clones, 88% of them seen just once; the ten biggest clones take up 2.1%. Sequenced sample: peripheral blood. The clonotype was recovered from a woman aged 40 to 50 who had recovered from COVID-19. This chain joins TRBV29-1 and TRBJ2-7; D may be TRBD1 (5 bases). CDR3 DNA: TGCAGCGTTGAGGGTGACAGCTCCTACGAGCAGTACTTC. It specifies CSVEGDSSYEQYF.